These 22 T cell receptor beta chains originate from one sample sequenced in a study of long-term antiretroviral therapy in people with HIV (dated by TCRdb to between 2022 and 2023). The immunoSEQ hsTCRB v3.0 assay was used at survey level resolution to sequence the TRB variable region. Entries here come from immuneACCESS through TCRdb and include only in-frame sequences with V and J called. Some clones fail to appear in such tables; in the studies checked, an unresolved V gene covers under half of the shortfall, and the cause of the remainder is unknown. The sample records about 39,000 clones, 80% to 90% of which are singletons. The ten largest clones capture under 5% of the sample. Sample: unsorted PBMCs, taken 1.2 years after starting antiretroviral therapy. The receptors stem from a woman aged 45 to 65 with HIV.

The V and J genes are TRBV11-3 and TRBJ1-1; D gene ambiguous. Looked up from germline, CDR1 is SGHNT and CDR2 is YENEEA. The V end lost 2 bases, the J end lost 7 bases, and 14 bases lay between the germline ends. The CDR3 extends over 14 amino acids. The CDR3 reads CASSLRPDGHEAFF. The CDR3, as DNA: TGTGCCAGCAGCTTACGGCCGGACGGGCATGAAGCTTTCTTT. The full variable domain, in which reference TRBV11-3 and TRBJ1-1 provide the parts outside the CDR3, is EAGVVQSPRYKIIEKKQPVAFWCNPISGHNTLYWYLQNLGQGPELLIRYENEEAVDDSQLPKDRFSAERLKGVDSTLKIQPAELGDSAVYLCASSLRPDGHEAFFGQGTRLTVV.

This chain links TRBV6-6 with TRBJ2-5; D remains ambiguous. This CDR3 is 13 amino acids long. The V end lost 7 bases, the J end lost 1 base, and 10 bases lay between the germline ends. Looked up from germline, CDR1 is MNHNY and CDR2 is SVGAGI (reference sequence). The chain's CDR3 is CASNKGSQETQYF. In nucleotides, the CDR3 is TGTGCCAGCAATAAGGGCTCCCAAGAGACCCAGTACTTC.

V is TRBV4-3 and J is TRBJ1-2, with 7 bases aligning to TRBD1. V was clipped by 0 bases and J by 5 bases; unmatched bases: 6. CDR3 size: 15 residues. In germline, CDR1 is LGHNA, CDR2 YSLEER. CDR3 sequence (DNA): TGCGCCAGCAGCCAAGATTCACAGGGGCTGTATGGCTACACCTTC. Its protein product is CASSQDSQGLYGYTF.

The chain couples TRBV18 to TRBJ2-1; 8 nucleotides line up with TRBD2. CDR3 length: 16 residues. Trimming removed 1 base from V and 1 base from J; junction bases left unmatched: 3. CDR1 is KGHSH, CDR2 LQKENI, per germline. The CDR3, as DNA: TGTGCCAGCTCACCACTTGCGGGGGGTTCCTACAATGAGCAGTTCTTC. Protein: CASSPLAGGSYNEQFF.

The chain carries TRBV6-6 and TRBJ2-7, with 8 bases that match TRBD2. J gave up 6 bases and V 5 bases, and 3 bases lay outside the gene matches. CDR1 is MNHNY, CDR2 SVGAGI, per germline (reference sequence). The CDR3 has 12 residues. The CDR3 protein is CASSTSGTEQYF. CDR3 bases: TGTGCCAGCAGTACTAGCGGCACCGAGCAGTACTTC.

This chain connects TRBV6-4 to TRBJ2-2, with TRBD2 matching over 13 bases. Germline V CDR1 and CDR2: MRHNA, SNTAGT. The V segment lost 6 bases and the J segment 5 bases; nucleotides outside the gene matches: 9. This CDR3 comprises 17 residues. The CDR3 sequence is CASRKGLAGVETGELFF. CDR3 in DNA: TGTGCCAGCAGAAAAGGACTAGCGGGGGTCGAGACCGGGGAGCTGTTTTTT.

The chain employs TRBV7-9 and TRBJ2-2; 9 nucleotides line up with TRBD1. J gave up 4 bases and V 4 bases, and 7 bases lay outside the gene matches. The CDR3 has 16 amino acids. Germline assignment: CDR1 SEHNR and CDR2 FQNEAQ (reference sequence). The CDR3 region has the DNA TGTGCCAGCAGCTCCTCCGGGACAGGGCCCACCGGGGAGCTGTTTTTT. Amino acid sequence: CASSSSGTGPTGELFF.

The chain has TRBV6-5 and TRBJ2-7, with TRBD1 matching 7 bases. The CDR3 consists of 14 residues. V shed 6 bases and J 0 bases; nucleotides not matched to a gene: 5. The V gene's germline CDR1 is MNHEY and CDR2 SVGAGI. The CDR3 DNA follows: TGTGCCAGCAGCCCGACAGGGAGCTCCTACGAGCAGTACTTC. It codes for CASSPTGSSYEQYF.

The chain combines TRBV11-3 with TRBJ2-7, with 14 bases identical to TRBD2. This CDR3 has 14 amino acids. Germline loops: CDR1 SGHNT, CDR2 YENEEA. V lost 4 bases and J lost 5; bases outside the gene matches: 1. The CDR3 loop is CASSSGLAGDEQYF. As DNA, the CDR3 is TGTGCCAGCAGCTCGGGACTAGCGGGGGACGAGCAGTACTTC. The variable domain in full, with the rest retrieved from reference TRBV11-3 and TRBJ2-7, is EAGVVQSPRYKIIEKKQPVAFWCNPISGHNTLYWYLQNLGQGPELLIRYENEEAVDDSQLPKDRFSAERLKGVDSTLKIQPAELGDSAVYLCASSSGLAGDEQYFGPGTRLTVT.

The genes are TRBV6-5 and TRBJ2-3; D may match TRBD1 or TRBD2 (5 bases each). CDR1 MNHEY and CDR2 SVGAGI come from the germline V gene. This CDR3 is 15 amino acids long. V shed 2 bases and J shed 4 bases, with 13 bases lying between them. DNA of the CDR3: TGTGCCAGCAGTTACAGCGCTAGCAGGGCAGATACGCAGTATTTT. As protein: CASSYSASRADTQYF.

This clone was recorded only once. This chain connects TRBV25-1 to TRBJ1-2; D is unresolved. The CDR3 loop spans 17 amino acids. V was trimmed by 4 bases and J by 3 bases, leaving 21 bases between them. CDR1 and CDR2 (germline): MGHDK, SYGVNS. The CDR3 loop is CASSAPRGESFDYGYTF. The CDR3 DNA reads TGTGCCAGCAGTGCCCCCCGGGGAGAGTCCTTTGACTATGGCTACACCTTC.

J is TRBJ2-1 and V is TRBV19; tentatively, D is TRBD1 (6 bases). With 4 bases removed from V and 7 bases from J, the gap between germline ends came to 11 bases. CDR1 is LNHDA, CDR2 SQIVND, per germline (reference sequence). CDR3 size: 13 residues. CDR3 region: CASSTQQGNEQFF. CDR3 bases: TGTGCCAGTAGTACGCAACAGGGAAATGAGCAGTTCTTC.

The chain couples TRBV7-9 to TRBJ2-5; D unclear. The CDR3 has 15 residues. V was pared by 5 bases and J by 5 bases, with 18 bases between. CDR1 and CDR2 from the germline V gene are SEHNR and FQNEAQ (reference sequence). CDR3: CASSQGLSPGETQYF. For the CDR3, the DNA is TGTGCCAGCAGCCAAGGGCTAAGTCCTGGGGAGACCCAGTACTTC.

This sequence joins TRBV29-1 and TRBJ1-2; no clear D. Trimming left V 1 base short and J 1 base short, with 10 bases between. Germline V CDR1 and CDR2: SQVTM, ANQGSEA. There are 14 residues in the CDR3. The CDR3 loop is CSVEGRQFNYGYTF. CDR3 coding DNA: TGCAGCGTTGAAGGGCGTCAGTTTAACTATGGCTACACCTTC.

The DNA of the CDR3 is TGTGCCAGCAGCCCCCTAGGAGGGGGCAAAGATACGCAGTATTTT. Its protein is CASSPLGGGKDTQYF. V gene TRBV7-3 combines with J gene TRBJ2-3; tentatively, D is TRBD1 (7 bases). V was trimmed by 5 bases and J by 5 bases, leaving 17 bases between them. The length of the CDR3 is 15 residues. CDR1 is SGHTA and CDR2 is FQGTGA in the germline V gene.

The count of this clone is one. The chain uses TRBV21-1 and TRBJ1-3; TRBD1 reflects the table's D call only, with no check against the DNA. TRBV21-1 is termed a pseudogene. CDR3 length equals 13 residues. The CDR3 DNA reads as TGTGCCAGCAGACGTTGGGGCGTCAACACCATATATTTT. As protein: CASRRWGVNTIYF.

V is TRBV25-1 and J is TRBJ1-4; TRBD1 agrees at 11 bases. The germline V gene encodes CDR1 MGHDK and CDR2 SYGVNS. V shed 4 bases, J shed 10 bases, and the junction held 2 bases outside the gene matches. The CDR3 totals 13 residues. The CDR3 region is CASSGDRGGKLFF. CDR3 in DNA: TGTGCCAGCAGTGGGGACAGGGGGGGAAAACTGTTTTTT.

V usage is TRBV6-5 and J usage is TRBJ2-7; a possible D gene is TRBD2 (6 bases). The V gene's germline CDR1 is MNHEY and CDR2 SVGAGI. The CDR3 runs 13 residues. The germline V and J ends were trimmed by 7 bases and 6 bases, with 16 bases remaining between them. CDR3 in DNA: TGTGCCAGCACCGACCCCTTGGGGGGCGAGCAGTACTTC. Translating gives CASTDPLGGEQYF.

This clone was observed once. The rearrangement joins TRBV7-2 to TRBJ2-3; D gene uncertain. Trimming took 5 bases from V and 0 from J, leaving 15 bases between them. Germline CDR1 SGHTA, CDR2 FQGNSA. The CDR3 runs 16 residues. Here the CDR3 DNA reads TGTGCCAGCAGCCAGCTGGGCGGAGCTAGCACAGATACGCAGTATTTT. Translated, it gives CASSQLGGASTDTQYF.

The genes are TRBV2 and TRBJ2-1, with 8 positions matching TRBD2. Germline V lookup: CDR1 SNHLY, CDR2 FYNNEI. This CDR3 comprises 14 residues. J lost 0 bases, V lost 7 bases, and 2 bases had no gene match. The CDR3 DNA sequence: TGTGCCAGCAAACTAGCGGACTCCTACAATGAGCAGTTCTTC. Its protein product is CASKLADSYNEQFF.

Here the CDR3 reads CASRQDSRRYEQYF. CDR3 bases: TGTGCCAGCAGACAAGACAGCCGTCGCTACGAGCAGTACTTC. The chain recombines TRBV6-5 with TRBJ2-7; maybe TRBD1 (5 bases). This CDR3 contains 14 residues. V lost 6 bases and J lost 3, with 15 bases in between. Per the germline V gene, CDR1 is MNHEY and CDR2 is SVGAGI.

The V and J genes are TRBV6-6 and TRBJ2-7; TRBD1 aligns across 9 bases. Per germline, CDR1 MNHNY and CDR2 SVGAGI (reference sequence). V trimming: 6 bases; J trimming: 0 bases; junction bases outside the gene matches: 6. The CDR3 spans 15 residues. In DNA form, the CDR3 reads TGTGCCAGCAGAGCCGGACAGGGGAGCTCCTACGAGCAGTACTTC. As protein: CASRAGQGSSYEQYF.